This T cell receptor (beta chain) comes out of a study of shared clonotypes between healthy human individuals. Whole-study findings and limits: The diversity represented, both genetic and in exposure history, was limited by few donors. Memory subsets generally showed lower estimated richness than naive subsets. The four-donor shared clonotypes exceeded non-shared clonotypes in generation probability, with non-shared ones scoring lower.

Assay used: immunoSEQ multiplex PCR; TCRdb lists only in-frame clones, some missing. The repertoire consists of around 980,000 clones, with about four fifths occurring once and the leading ten covering 0.61%. Trimming removed 0 bases from V and 2 bases from J, with 8 bases in between. Germline CDR1 reads SGHRS; CDR2 reads YFSETQ. CDR3 length: 15 amino acids. On this clone itself: No antigen is known for it.

The origin of this receptor is a man aged 18 to 29 in good health. Some clones in this sample may be carry-over from other donors' samples. The chain links TRBV5-1 to TRBJ2-2; no clear D gene. Sequences were obtained from memory CD4+ T cells from PBMCs. Specified subset: CD45RA-negative fraction. CDR3 sequence: CASSLAHPNTGELFF. As DNA, the CDR3 is TGCGCCAGCAGCTTGGCGCACCCTAACACCGGGGAGCTGTTTTTT.